Listed here are 26 T cell receptor beta chains from one sample, sequenced in a study of shared clonotypes between healthy human individuals. Sequencing used immunoSEQ multiplex PCR; TCRdb keeps in-frame clones, though not all of them. The sample has hundreds of thousands of clones; 55% to 75% are singletons. Source material: memory CD4+ T cells sorted from blood. The subset here: CD45RA-negative fraction. Source of these receptors: a woman aged 25 to 39 in good health.

This clone has more than one count but fewer than ten. V is TRBV5-4 and J is TRBJ2-2, with D perhaps TRBD2 (6 bases). CDR3 size: 14 residues. Per germline, CDR1 SGHNT and CDR2 YYREEE (reference sequence). V lost 4 bases, J lost 4 bases, and 11 bases lay in between. CDR3 sequence: CASSPGLFTGELFF. The CDR3, as DNA: TGTGCCAGCAGCCCGGGACTTTTCACCGGGGAGCTGTTTTTT.

This clone was detected once. The genes are TRBV11-2 and TRBJ2-2; 9 positions match TRBD1. The CDR3 runs 15 residues. With V trimmed by 6 bases and J by 6 bases, 8 bases remained unmatched. Germline loops: CDR1 SGHAT, CDR2 FQNNGV. The CDR3 loop reads CASRYTGGSSGELFF. In nucleotides, the CDR3 is TGTGCCAGCAGATATACAGGGGGCAGCTCCGGGGAGCTGTTTTTT. The full variable domain, completed using reference TRBV11-2 and TRBJ2-2, is EAGVAQSPRYKIIEKRQSVAFWCNPISGHATLYWYQQILGQGPKLLIQFQNNGVVDDSQLPKDRFSAERLKGVDSTLKIQPAKLEDSAVYLCASRYTGGSSGELFFGEGSRLTVL.

V gene TRBV6-6 combines with J gene TRBJ1-5, with D possibly TRBD1 on 5 matching bases. Germline CDR1 is MNHNY and CDR2 is SVGAGI (reference sequence). Trimming stripped 2 bases from V and 7 bases from J, with 15 bases between. The CDR3 has 15 amino acids. The CDR3 bases are TGTGCCAGCAGTTACCGGACAAGCGGAGACCAGCCCCAGCATTTT. This gives the protein CASSYRTSGDQPQHF.

The chain carries TRBV7-2 and TRBJ1-5, with D unclear. The germline CDR1 and CDR2 sequences are SGHTA and FQGNSA. This CDR3 has 15 amino acids. The V end was cut by 1 base, the J end by 5 bases, with 12 bases between. The CDR3 reads CASSLDALSDQPQHF. The DNA for the CDR3 is TGTGCCAGCAGCTTAGACGCTCTCAGCGATCAGCCCCAGCATTTT.

J is TRBJ1-5 and V is TRBV6-6; maybe TRBD1 (6 bases). Looked up from germline, CDR1 is MNHNY and CDR2 is SVGAGI (reference sequence). The CDR3 runs 15 residues. Deletions cut 6 bases from V and 0 bases from J, with 12 bases between. The CDR3 sequence: CASSQTGFSNQPQHF. CDR3 DNA sequence: TGTGCCAGCAGCCAGACAGGCTTTAGCAATCAGCCCCAGCATTTT.

The chain carries TRBV19 and TRBJ1-2; D is undetermined. The germline gives CDR1 LNHDA, CDR2 SQIVND (reference sequence). V dropped 10 bases and J dropped 8 bases, with 23 bases sitting between them. This CDR3 contains 14 residues. The CDR3, as DNA: TGTGCCACCTCAGAATCGAACTACGCCATGGGCTACACCTTC. It specifies CATSESNYAMGYTF.

The V gene is TRBV19, the J gene TRBJ2-5; tentatively, D is TRBD1 (6 bases). V gave up 4 bases and J gave up 3 bases, with 15 bases separating them. The CDR3 extends over 15 amino acids. The germline V gene encodes CDR1 LNHDA and CDR2 SQIVND (reference sequence). The CDR3 region is CASSNPGQSKETQYF. The CDR3 region has the DNA TGTGCCAGTAGTAATCCCGGACAGAGTAAAGAGACCCAGTACTTC.

The chain couples TRBV4-2 to TRBJ1-1, with 8 positions matching TRBD1. The V gene's germline CDR1 is LGHNA and CDR2 YNFKEQ. The CDR3 loop spans 17 amino acids. The trim removed 1 base at V and 0 bases at J, leaving 7 bases unmatched. The CDR3 region has the DNA TGTGCCAGCAGCCAAGTCGAGATCAGGGGGCTGAACACTGAAGCTTTCTTT. Translating it yields CASSQVEIRGLNTEAFF.

The chain carries TRBV7-9 and TRBJ1-4; D may be TRBD1 (5 bases). The ends were cut back, 5 bases at V and 7 bases at J, with 14 bases in the middle. The CDR3 is 14 residues long. Germline V CDR1 and CDR2: SEHNR, FQNEAQ (reference sequence). CDR3 sequence reads: CASSPEGRIEKLFF. In DNA, the CDR3 is TGTGCCAGCAGCCCGGAGGGGAGAATTGAAAAACTGTTTTTT.

The rearrangement links TRBV19 to TRBJ1-1, with 12 bases identical to TRBD1. The V gene's germline CDR1 is LNHDA and CDR2 SQIVND (reference sequence). Trimming took 7 bases from V and 4 from J; bases not matched to a gene: 10. CDR3 length: 16 amino acids. The CDR3 DNA reads as TGTGCCAGTAATCAACCGGGACAGGGGGCGACCACTGAAGCTTTCTTT. Protein: CASNQPGQGATTEAFF. Full variable domain (remainder filled in from reference TRBV19 and TRBJ1-1): DGGITQSPKYLFRKEGQNVTLSCEQNLNHDAMYWYRQDPGQGLRLIYYSQIVNDFQKGDIAEGYSVSREKKESFPLTVTSAQKNPTAFYLCASNQPGQGATTEAFFGQGTRLTVV.

V is TRBV23-1 and J is TRBJ1-5; a possible D gene is TRBD1 (5 bases). TRBV23-1 is an open reading frame whose function is uncertain. This CDR3 has 15 amino acids. Trimming cost V 2 bases and J 3 bases, with 11 bases left between them. The CDR3 region has the DNA TGCGCCAGCAGTCAAAGGGGATTGCCCAATCAGCCCCAGCATTTT. Its protein product is CASSQRGLPNQPQHF.

The J gene is TRBJ1-4, the V gene TRBV28; D not certain. Germline V CDR1 and CDR2: MDHEN, SYDVKM. Trimming pared 10 bases from V and 3 bases from J, leaving 9 bases between. This CDR3 is built from 12 residues. CDR3 region: CATQKSNEKLFF. The CDR3 nucleotides read TGTGCCACGCAGAAATCTAATGAAAAACTGTTTTTT.

The gene calls are TRBV2 and TRBJ2-5, with 8 bases identical to TRBD1. The CDR3 consists of 14 residues. Looked up from germline, CDR1 is SNHLY and CDR2 is FYNNEI. The V segment lost 7 bases and the J segment 4 bases; nucleotides outside the gene matches: 8. CDR3 sequence: CASTGQAGGETQYF. In nucleotides, the CDR3 is TGTGCCAGCACGGGACAGGCGGGTGGAGAGACCCAGTACTTC.

This clone occurred a few times. This rearrangement joins TRBV29-1 to TRBJ2-1; TRBD2 aligns across 10 bases. This CDR3 comprises 14 residues. Trimming removed 2 bases from V and 7 bases from J; junction bases left unmatched: 5. Germline V gives CDR1 SQVTM, CDR2 ANQGSEA. The CDR3 sequence: CSVERSSGSNEQFF. DNA for the CDR3: TGCAGCGTTGAAAGGTCTAGCGGGAGTAATGAGCAGTTCTTC.

The CDR3 DNA reads TGTGCCAGCAGACCCCGGGGAGCGGGAGGGCCAGGTGAGCAGTTCTTC. Protein sequence: CASRPRGAGGPGEQFF. The chain employs TRBV7-9 and TRBJ2-1; 10 nucleotides agree with TRBD2. The CDR3 is made up of 16 amino acids. Trimming took 6 bases from V and 9 from J; bases not matched to a gene: 14. The germline gives CDR1 SEHNR, CDR2 FQNEAQ (reference sequence).

The chain combines TRBV28 with TRBJ2-3; 14 nucleotides align to TRBD2. After removal of 5 bases from V and 5 bases from J, the junction contained 12 bases not matched to a gene. The CDR3 covers 18 residues. Germline V gene lookup returns CDR1 MDHEN and CDR2 SYDVKM. The CDR3: CASSPGLAGGGAKDTQYF. Written as DNA, the CDR3 is TGTGCCAGCAGTCCCGGACTAGCGGGAGGAGGTGCGAAAGATACGCAGTATTTT.

The chain links TRBV12-2 to TRBJ2-2. TRBV12-2 is a documented pseudogene. The CDR3 has 12 amino acids. The CDR3 spells CASRDESGELFF. The CDR3 nucleotides are TGTGCAAGTCGGGACGAGTCCGGGGAGCTGTTTTTT.

The chain recombines TRBV7-2 with TRBJ2-7, with 9 bases identical to TRBD2. The CDR3 has 15 residues. Germline assignment: CDR1 SGHTA and CDR2 FQGNSA. V shed 5 bases, J shed 2 bases, and the junction held 7 bases outside the gene matches. The CDR3 sequence is CASSPSSGIAYEQYF. The CDR3 DNA sequence: TGTGCCAGCAGCCCATCTAGCGGGATCGCCTACGAGCAGTACTTC.

CDR3 amino acids: CASSDRQGAVNTEAFF. The CDR3 nucleotides are TGTGCCAGCTCGGATAGACAGGGGGCGGTGAACACTGAAGCTTTCTTT. V usage is TRBV18 and J usage is TRBJ1-1; 10 positions agree with TRBD1. The J segment lost 0 bases and the V segment lost 6 bases, leaving 7 bases of the junction unmatched. CDR1 and CDR2 (germline): KGHSH, LQKENI. The CDR3 extends over 16 amino acids.

V gene TRBV6-5 combines with J gene TRBJ2-6; D gene ambiguous. V was shortened by 8 bases and J by 1 base, with 9 bases between the two germline ends. This CDR3 is 14 amino acids long. Germline V lookup: CDR1 MNHEY, CDR2 SVGAGI. The DNA for the CDR3 is TGTGCCAGCGGTAAGGATTCTGGGGCCAACGTCCTGACTTTC. Its translation: CASGKDSGANVLTF.

DNA of the CDR3: TGTGCCAGCAGCGCCCCCGGCAGGGGGACCGAGCAGTACTTC. Translated: CASSAPGRGTEQYF. The gene calls are TRBV9 and TRBJ2-7, with TRBD1 matching 7 bases. Germline V lookup: CDR1 SGDLS, CDR2 YYNGEE. V was clipped by 3 bases and J by 6 bases; unmatched bases: 9. The length of the CDR3 is 14 residues.

In its sample, this clone was seen once. This chain uses TRBV6-5 with TRBJ1-1, with a possible D match to TRBD1 (6 bases). Germline V gene sequence: CDR1 MNHEY, CDR2 SVGAGI. Trimming cost V 8 bases and J 5 bases, with 21 bases left between them. This CDR3 spans 15 amino acids. The CDR3 reads CASARASGARTEAFF. The CDR3 nucleotides are TGTGCCAGCGCGAGGGCCTCAGGGGCGAGGACTGAAGCTTTCTTT.

The chain uses TRBV2 and TRBJ2-7, with TRBD1 identical over 8 bases. The J segment lost 5 bases and the V segment lost 5 bases, leaving 5 bases of the junction unmatched. This CDR3 is 13 amino acids long. Germline V lookup: CDR1 SNHLY, CDR2 FYNNEI. The CDR3 DNA follows: TGTGCCAGCAGTAGACAGGGGCTTAACGAGCAGTACTTC. It translates to CASSRQGLNEQYF.

The chain employs TRBV2 and TRBJ2-7; TRBD1 aligns across 7 bases. Germline lookup yields CDR1 SNHLY and CDR2 FYNNEI. Trimming removed 5 bases from V and 2 bases from J; junction bases left unmatched: 3. The CDR3 has 13 residues. CDR3 in amino acids: CASSYRGAYEQYF. The CDR3 DNA reads TGTGCCAGCAGTTACAGGGGAGCCTACGAGCAGTACTTC. Full variable domain (rest looked up from reference TRBV2 and TRBJ2-7): EPEVTQTPSHQVTQMGQEVILRCVPISNHLYFYWYRQILGQKVEFLVSFYNNEISEKSEIFDDQFSVERPDGSNFTLKIRSTKLEDSAMYFCASSYRGAYEQYFGPGTRLTVT.

V usage is TRBV11-2 and J usage is TRBJ2-1, with D possibly being TRBD1 or TRBD2 (5 bases each). Germline V gene lookup returns CDR1 SGHAT and CDR2 FQNNGV. Trimming pared 5 bases from V and 7 bases from J, leaving 12 bases between. The CDR3 sequence is 13 residues long. The CDR3 coding sequence is TGTGCCAGCAGCGCCGGGACGACGAATGAGCAGTTCTTC. It translates to CASSAGTTNEQFF.

This clone was observed a handful of times. The V call is TRBV27, the J call TRBJ1-5, with D perhaps matching TRBD1 (5 bases). The V end lost 6 bases, the J end lost 7 bases, and 19 bases lay between the germline ends. CDR3 size: 15 residues. CDR1 and CDR2 (germline): MNHEY, SMNVEV (reference sequence). The chain's CDR3 is CASSNGGAARQPQHF. CDR3 nucleotides: TGTGCCAGCAGCAACGGCGGGGCCGCGAGGCAGCCCCAGCATTTT.